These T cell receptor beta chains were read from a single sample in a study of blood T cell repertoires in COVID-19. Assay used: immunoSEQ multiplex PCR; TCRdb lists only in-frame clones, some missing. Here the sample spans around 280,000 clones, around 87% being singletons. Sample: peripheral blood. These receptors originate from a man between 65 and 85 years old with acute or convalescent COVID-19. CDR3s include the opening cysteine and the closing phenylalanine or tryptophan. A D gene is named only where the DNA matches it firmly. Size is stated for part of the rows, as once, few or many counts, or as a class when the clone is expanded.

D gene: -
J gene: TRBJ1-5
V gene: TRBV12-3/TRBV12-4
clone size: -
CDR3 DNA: TGTGCCAGCAGTTTAGGAGGGAGGCAGCCCCAGCATTTT
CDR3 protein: CASSLGGRQPQHF

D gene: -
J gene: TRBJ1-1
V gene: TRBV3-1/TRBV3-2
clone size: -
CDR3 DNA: TGTGCCAGCAGCCAAGATATTGGGGCAGCGAACACTGAAGCTTTCTTT
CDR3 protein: CASSQDIGAANTEAFF

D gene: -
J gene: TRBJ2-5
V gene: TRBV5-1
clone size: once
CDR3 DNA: TGCGCCAGCAGCTTCAACAGGGATATAGAGACCCAGTACTTC
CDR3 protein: CASSFNRDIETQYF

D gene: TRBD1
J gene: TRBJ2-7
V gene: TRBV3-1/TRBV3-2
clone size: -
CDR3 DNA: TGTGCCAGCAGCCAGAGACAGGGGGCATACGAGCAGTACTTC
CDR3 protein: CASSQRQGAYEQYF

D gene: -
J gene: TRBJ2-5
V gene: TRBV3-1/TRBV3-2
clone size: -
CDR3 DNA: TGTGCCAGCAGCCAAGTTTCAGAAGAGACCCAGTACTTC
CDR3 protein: CASSQVSEETQYF

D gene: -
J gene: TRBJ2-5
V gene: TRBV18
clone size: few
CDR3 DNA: TGTGCCAGCTCACGGGGGGAACAGGAGACCCAGTACTTC
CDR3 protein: CASSRGEQETQYF

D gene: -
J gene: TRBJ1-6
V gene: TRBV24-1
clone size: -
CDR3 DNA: TGTGCCACCAGTTTGGGGGGGAATTCACCCCTCCACTTT
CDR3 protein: CATSLGGNSPLHF

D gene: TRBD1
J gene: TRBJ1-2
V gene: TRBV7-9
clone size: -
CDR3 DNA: TGTGCCAGCAGCTTAGCTCACAGGGGGCCTACCCGAGGGTCCTATGGCTACACCTTC
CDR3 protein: CASSLAHRGPTRGSYGYTF

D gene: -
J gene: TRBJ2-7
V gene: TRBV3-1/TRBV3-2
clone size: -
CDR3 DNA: TGTGCCAGCAGCCAAGAGGTTAAATATAGGGACATGAGCTACGAGCAGTACTTC
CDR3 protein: CASSQEVKYRDMSYEQYF

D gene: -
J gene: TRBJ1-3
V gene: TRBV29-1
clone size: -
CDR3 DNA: TGCAGCGCCCAGCAGGGCGGCTCTGGAAACACCATATATTTT
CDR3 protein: CSAQQGGSGNTIYF

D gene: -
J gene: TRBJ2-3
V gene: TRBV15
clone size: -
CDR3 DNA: TGTGCCACCAGCAGATCAACCAACCCCGGGTTTGATACGCAGTATTTT
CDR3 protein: CATSRSTNPGFDTQYF

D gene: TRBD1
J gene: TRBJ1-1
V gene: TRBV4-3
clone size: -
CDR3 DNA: TGCGCCAGCAGCCAAGATTTCGGGACAGGGATGTATGAAGCTTTCTTT
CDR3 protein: CASSQDFGTGMYEAFF

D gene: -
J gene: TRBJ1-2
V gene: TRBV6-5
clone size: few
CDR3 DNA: TGTGCCAGCAGCAGGGTTGCTGATGGCTACACCTTC
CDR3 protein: CASSRVADGYTF

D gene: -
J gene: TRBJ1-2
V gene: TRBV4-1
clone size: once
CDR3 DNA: TGCGCCAGCAGCCAAGCGGGGACATTTAACTATGGCTACACCTTC
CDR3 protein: CASSQAGTFNYGYTF

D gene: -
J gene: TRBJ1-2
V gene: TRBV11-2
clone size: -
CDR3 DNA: TGTGCCAGCAGCTATACCGGGACTATAGAAGGCTACACCTTC
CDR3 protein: CASSYTGTIEGYTF

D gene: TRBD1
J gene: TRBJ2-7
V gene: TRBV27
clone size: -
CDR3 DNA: TGTGCCAGCAGACTCGGAACCACGGGACAGGGGTCCTACGAGCAGTACTTC
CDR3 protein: CASRLGTTGQGSYEQYF

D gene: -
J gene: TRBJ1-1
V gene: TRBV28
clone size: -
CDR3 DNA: TGTGCCATCCGGCTAGGGAACACTGAAGCTTTCTTT
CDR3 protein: CAIRLGNTEAFF

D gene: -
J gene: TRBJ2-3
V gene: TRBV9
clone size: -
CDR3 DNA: TGTGCCAGCAGCGTAGCTAGCCCAGATACGCAGTATTTT
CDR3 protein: CASSVASPDTQYF

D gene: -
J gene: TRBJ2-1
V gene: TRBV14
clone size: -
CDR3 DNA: TGTGCCAGCAGCCAAGACAGGGGGGCCTACAATGAGCAGTTCTTC
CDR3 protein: CASSQDRGAYNEQFF

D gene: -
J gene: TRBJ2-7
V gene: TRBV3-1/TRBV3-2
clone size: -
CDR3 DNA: TGTGCCAGCAGCCAAAGGGGGGGGCTCAGAAACGAGCAGTACTTC
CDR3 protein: CASSQRGGLRNEQYF

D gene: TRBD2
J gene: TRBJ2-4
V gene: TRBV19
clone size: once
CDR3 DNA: TGTGCCAGTAGTCGGCTAGCGGGTCGGAACATTCAGTACTTC
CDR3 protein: CASSRLAGRNIQYF

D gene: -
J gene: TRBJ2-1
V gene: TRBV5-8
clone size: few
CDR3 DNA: TGTGCCAGCAGCTGGAGTGTGATGGGTGAGCAGTTCTTC
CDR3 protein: CASSWSVMGEQFF

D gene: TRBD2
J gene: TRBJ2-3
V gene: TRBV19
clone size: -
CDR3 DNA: TGTGCCAGTAGTAGGCTAGCGGGAGGCGGAGATACGCAGTATTTT
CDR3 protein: CASSRLAGGGDTQYF

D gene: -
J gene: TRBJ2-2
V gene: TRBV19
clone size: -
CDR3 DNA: TGTGCCAGTAGTATAAGGGGGAATGAGGCCGGGGAGCTGTTTTTT
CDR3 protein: CASSIRGNEAGELFF

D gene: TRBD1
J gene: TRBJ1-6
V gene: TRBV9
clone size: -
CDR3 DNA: TGTGCCAGCACCCGTGATGGGACAGCGATGAATAATTCACCCCTCCACTTT
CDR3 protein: CASTRDGTAMNNSPLHF

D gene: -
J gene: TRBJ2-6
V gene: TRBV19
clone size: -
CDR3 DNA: TGTGCCAGTAGTAACCAGGCGACATCCTCTGGGGCCAACGTCCTGACTTTC
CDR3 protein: CASSNQATSSGANVLTF

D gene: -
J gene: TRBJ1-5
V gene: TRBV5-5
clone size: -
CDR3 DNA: TGTGCCAGCAGCTCGGGCTGGGGCAATGGTCAGCCCCAGCATTTT
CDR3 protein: CASSSGWGNGQPQHF

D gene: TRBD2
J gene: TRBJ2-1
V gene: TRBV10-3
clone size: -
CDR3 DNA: TGTGCCATTGGGACTAGCGGCAATGAGCAGTTCTTC
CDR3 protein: CAIGTSGNEQFF

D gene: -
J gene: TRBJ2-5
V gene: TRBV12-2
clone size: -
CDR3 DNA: TGTGCAAGTCGCTTAGAGAGGACAGGGGGCCAAGAGACCCAGTACTTC
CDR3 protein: CASRLERTGGQETQYF

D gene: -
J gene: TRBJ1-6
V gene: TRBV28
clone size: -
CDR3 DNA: TGTGCCAGCAGTTTTGGTTCACAGGGCAATGTTAATTCACCCCTCCACTTT
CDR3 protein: CASSFGSQGNVNSPLHF

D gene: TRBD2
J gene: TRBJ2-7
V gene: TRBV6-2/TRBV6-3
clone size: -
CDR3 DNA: TGTGCCAGCAGTTACTCGGGACTAGCGGACTACGAGCAGTACTTC
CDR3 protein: CASSYSGLADYEQYF

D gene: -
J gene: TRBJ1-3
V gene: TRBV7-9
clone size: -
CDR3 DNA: TGTGCCAGCAGCGTACAGGGTAGAGGTGGAAACACCATATATTTT
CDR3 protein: CASSVQGRGGNTIYF

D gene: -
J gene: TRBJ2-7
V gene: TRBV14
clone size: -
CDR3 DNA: TGTGCCAGCAGCCAACCGGGAGCTACATACGAGCAGTACTTC
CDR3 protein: CASSQPGATYEQYF

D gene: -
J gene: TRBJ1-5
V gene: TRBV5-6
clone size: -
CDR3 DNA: TGTGCCAGCAGCTTTCAGGGTAACAGCAATCAGCCCCAGCATTTT
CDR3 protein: CASSFQGNSNQPQHF

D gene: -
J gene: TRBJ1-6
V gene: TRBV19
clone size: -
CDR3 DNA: TGTGCCAGTAGTACGCTAACAGGGAACAATTCACCCCTCCACTTT
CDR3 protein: CASSTLTGNNSPLHF

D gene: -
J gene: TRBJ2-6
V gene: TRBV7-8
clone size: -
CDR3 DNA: TGTGCCAGCAGCACCTCTATTTCTGGGGCCAACGTCCTGACTTTC
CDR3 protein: CASSTSISGANVLTF

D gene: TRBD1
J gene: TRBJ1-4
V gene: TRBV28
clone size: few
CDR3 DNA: TGTGCCAGCAGTCCAGGGGGCCTCCGGACACAACTGTTTTTT
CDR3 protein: CASSPGGLRTQLFF

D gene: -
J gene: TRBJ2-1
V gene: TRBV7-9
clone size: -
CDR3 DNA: TGTGCCAGCAGCTCACTGACAGCCCAAGGAGAGCAGTTCTTC
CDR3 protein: CASSSLTAQGEQFF

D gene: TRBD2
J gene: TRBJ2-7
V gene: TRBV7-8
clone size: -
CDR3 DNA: TGTGCCAGCAGCTTAGGGTCCGGGACTAGCATCGAGCAGTACTTC
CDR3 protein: CASSLGSGTSIEQYF

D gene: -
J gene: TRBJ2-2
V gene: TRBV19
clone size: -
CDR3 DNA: TGTGCCAGTAGTATGTTTAACGGCGGCACCGGGGAGCTGTTTTTT
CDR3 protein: CASSMFNGGTGELFF

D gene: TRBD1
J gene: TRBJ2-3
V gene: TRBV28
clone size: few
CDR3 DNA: TGTGCCAGCAGTACAGGGGGTTCGTCAGATACGCAGTATTTT
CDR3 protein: CASSTGGSSDTQYF

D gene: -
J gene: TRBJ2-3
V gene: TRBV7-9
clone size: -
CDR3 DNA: TGTGCCACCTCTTTGGGAGGAGGGACAGATACGCAGTATTTT
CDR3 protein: CATSLGGGTDTQYF

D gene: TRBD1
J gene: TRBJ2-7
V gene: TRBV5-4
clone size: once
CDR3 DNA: TGTGCCAGCAGCTTGGCTTGGGACAGAAACGAGCAGTACTTC
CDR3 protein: CASSLAWDRNEQYF

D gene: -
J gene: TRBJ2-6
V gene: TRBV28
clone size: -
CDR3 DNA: TGTGCCAGCAGTTATTGGGGACACCTGAACTCTGGGGCCAACGTCCTGACTTTC
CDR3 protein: CASSYWGHLNSGANVLTF

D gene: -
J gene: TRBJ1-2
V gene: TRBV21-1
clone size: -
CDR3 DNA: TGTGCCAGCAGCAAAGGTGTGGCCCTGTATGGCTACACCTTC
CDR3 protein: CASSKGVALYGYTF

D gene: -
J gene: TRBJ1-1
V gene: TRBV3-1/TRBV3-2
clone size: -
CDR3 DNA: TGTGCCAGCAGCCACGGAGGGTTGGGGACTGAAGCTTTCTTT
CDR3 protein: CASSHGGLGTEAFF

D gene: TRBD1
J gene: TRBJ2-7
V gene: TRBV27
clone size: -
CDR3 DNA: TGTGCCAGCACCCTATCCGGGACAGGATCCTACGAGCAGTACTTC
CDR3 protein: CASTLSGTGSYEQYF

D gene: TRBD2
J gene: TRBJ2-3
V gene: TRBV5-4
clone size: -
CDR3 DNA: TGTGCCAGCAGCTTAGGTGGGAGGGTCGGGGATACGCAGTATTTT
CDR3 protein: CASSLGGRVGDTQYF

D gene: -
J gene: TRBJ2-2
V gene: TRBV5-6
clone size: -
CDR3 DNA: TGTGCCAGCAGCTTGTTTTCTAGCTTCACCACCGGGGAGCTGTTTTTT
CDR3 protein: CASSLFSSFTTGELFF

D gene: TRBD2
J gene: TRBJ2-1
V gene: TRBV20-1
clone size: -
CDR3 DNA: TGCAGTGCTAGTCCACTAGCGGGAAGCAGATCTCTTGACAATGAGCAGTTCTTC
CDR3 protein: CSASPLAGSRSLDNEQFF